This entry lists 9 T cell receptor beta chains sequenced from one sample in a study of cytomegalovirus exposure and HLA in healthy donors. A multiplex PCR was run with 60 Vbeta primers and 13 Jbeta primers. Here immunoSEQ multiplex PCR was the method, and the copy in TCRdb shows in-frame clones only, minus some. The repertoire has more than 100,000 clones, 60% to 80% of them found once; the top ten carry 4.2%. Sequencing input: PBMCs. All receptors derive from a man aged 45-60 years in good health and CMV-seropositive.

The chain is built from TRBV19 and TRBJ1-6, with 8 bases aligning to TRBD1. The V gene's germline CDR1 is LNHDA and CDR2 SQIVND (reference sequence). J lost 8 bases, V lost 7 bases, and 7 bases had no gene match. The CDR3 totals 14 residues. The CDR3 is CASTETGADSPLHF. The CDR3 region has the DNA TGTGCCAGTACCGAGACAGGGGCGGATTCACCCCTCCACTTT.

The CDR3 spells CASSPEQGFDTEAFF. The CDR3 region has the DNA TGTGCCAGCAGCCCTGAACAGGGGTTCGACACTGAAGCTTTCTTT. V is TRBV7-9 and J is TRBJ1-1; 7 bases are a match to TRBD1. The CDR3 extends over 15 amino acids. V dropped 5 bases and J dropped 3; count of bases not matched to a gene: 9. CDR1 and CDR2 (germline): SEHNR, FQNEAQ (reference sequence).

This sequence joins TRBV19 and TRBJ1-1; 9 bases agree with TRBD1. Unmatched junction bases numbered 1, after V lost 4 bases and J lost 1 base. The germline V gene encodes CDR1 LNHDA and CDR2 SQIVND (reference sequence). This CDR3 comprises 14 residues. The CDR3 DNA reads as TGTGCCAGTAGTACGGACAGGGGGAACACTGAAGCTTTCTTT. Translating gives CASSTDRGNTEAFF.

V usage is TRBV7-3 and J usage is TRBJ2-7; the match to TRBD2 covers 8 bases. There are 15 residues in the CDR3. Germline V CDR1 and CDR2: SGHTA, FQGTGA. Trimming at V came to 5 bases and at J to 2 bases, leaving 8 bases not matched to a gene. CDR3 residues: CASSPGVAGTYEQYF. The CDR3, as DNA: TGTGCCAGCAGCCCCGGGGTAGCGGGAACCTACGAGCAGTACTTC.

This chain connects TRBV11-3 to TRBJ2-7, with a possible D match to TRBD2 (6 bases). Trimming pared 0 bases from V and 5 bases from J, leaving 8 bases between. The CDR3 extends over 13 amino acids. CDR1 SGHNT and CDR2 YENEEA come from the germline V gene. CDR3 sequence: CASSLDWGDEQYF. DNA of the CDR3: TGTGCCAGCAGCTTAGACTGGGGGGACGAGCAGTACTTC.

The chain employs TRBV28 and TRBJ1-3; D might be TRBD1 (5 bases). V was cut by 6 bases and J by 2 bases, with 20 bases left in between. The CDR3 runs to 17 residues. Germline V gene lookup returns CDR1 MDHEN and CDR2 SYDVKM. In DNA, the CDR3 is TGTGCCAGCAGCAAGTGGGGGGAGGCTTGGCCTGGAAACACCATATATTTT. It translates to CASSKWGEAWPGNTIYF.

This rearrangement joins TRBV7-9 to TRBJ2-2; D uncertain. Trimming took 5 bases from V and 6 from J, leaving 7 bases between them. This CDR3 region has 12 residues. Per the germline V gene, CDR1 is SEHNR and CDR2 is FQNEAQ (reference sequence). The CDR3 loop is CASSPPAGELFF. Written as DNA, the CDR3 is TGTGCCAGCAGCCCCCCGGCCGGGGAGCTGTTTTTT.

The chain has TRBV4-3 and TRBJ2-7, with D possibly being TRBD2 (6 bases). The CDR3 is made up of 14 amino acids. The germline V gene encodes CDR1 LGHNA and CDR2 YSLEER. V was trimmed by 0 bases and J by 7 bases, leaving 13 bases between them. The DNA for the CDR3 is TGCGCCAGCAGCCAAGATTTACGGGCGGGGGAGCAGTACTTC. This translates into CASSQDLRAGEQYF.

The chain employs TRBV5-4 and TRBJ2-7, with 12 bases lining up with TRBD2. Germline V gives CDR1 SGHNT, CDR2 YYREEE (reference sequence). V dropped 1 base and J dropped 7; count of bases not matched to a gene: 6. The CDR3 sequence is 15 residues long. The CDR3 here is CASSLWTSGTEEQYF. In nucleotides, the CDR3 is TGTGCCAGCAGCTTGTGGACTAGCGGGACTGAAGAGCAGTACTTC.